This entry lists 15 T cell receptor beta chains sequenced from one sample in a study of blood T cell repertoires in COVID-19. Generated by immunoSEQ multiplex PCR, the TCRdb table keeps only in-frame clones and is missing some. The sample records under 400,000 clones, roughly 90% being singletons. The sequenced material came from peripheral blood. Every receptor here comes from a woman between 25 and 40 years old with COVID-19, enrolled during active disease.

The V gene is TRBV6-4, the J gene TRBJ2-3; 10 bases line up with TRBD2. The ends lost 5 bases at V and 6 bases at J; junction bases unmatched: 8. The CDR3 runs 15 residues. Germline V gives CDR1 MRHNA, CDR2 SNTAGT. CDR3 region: CASSRLAGAVDTQYF. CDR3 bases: TGTGCCAGCAGTAGGCTAGCGGGAGCAGTGGATACGCAGTATTTT.

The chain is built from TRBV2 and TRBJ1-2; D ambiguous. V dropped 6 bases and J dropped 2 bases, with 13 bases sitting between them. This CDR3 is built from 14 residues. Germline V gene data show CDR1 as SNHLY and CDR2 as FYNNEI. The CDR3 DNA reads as TGTGCCAGCAGAGCCAGGCAGGCGAACTATGGCTACACCTTC. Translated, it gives CASRARQANYGYTF.

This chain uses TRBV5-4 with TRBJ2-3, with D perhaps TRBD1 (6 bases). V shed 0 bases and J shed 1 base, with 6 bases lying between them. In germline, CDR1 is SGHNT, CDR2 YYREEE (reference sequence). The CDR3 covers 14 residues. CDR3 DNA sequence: TGTGCCAGCAGCTTGGACAGGGGCACAGATACGCAGTATTTT. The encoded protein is CASSLDRGTDTQYF.

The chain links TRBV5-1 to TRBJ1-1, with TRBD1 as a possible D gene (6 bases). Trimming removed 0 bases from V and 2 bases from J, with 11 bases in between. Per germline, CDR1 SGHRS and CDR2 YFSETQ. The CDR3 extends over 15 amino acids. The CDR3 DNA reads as TGCGCCAGCAGCTTGGACAGGGCTACCAACACTGAAGCTTTCTTT. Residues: CASSLDRATNTEAFF.

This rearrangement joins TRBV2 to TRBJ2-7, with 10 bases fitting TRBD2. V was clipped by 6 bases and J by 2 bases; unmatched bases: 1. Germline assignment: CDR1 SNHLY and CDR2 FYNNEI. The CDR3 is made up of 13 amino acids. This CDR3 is CASRLAGPYEQYF. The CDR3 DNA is TGTGCCAGCAGACTAGCGGGACCCTACGAGCAGTACTTC.

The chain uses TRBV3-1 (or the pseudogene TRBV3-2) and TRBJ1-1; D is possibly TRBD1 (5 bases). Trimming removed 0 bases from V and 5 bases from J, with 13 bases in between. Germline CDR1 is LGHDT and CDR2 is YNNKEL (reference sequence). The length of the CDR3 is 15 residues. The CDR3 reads CASSQEAGRRTEAFF. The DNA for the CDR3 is TGTGCCAGCAGCCAAGAGGCAGGGAGGAGAACTGAAGCTTTCTTT.

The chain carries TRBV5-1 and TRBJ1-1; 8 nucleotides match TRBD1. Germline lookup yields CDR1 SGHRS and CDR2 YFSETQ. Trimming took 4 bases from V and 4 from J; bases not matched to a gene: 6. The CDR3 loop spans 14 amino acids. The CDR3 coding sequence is TGCGCCAGCAGCCAGACAGGGGCGAGCACTGAAGCTTTCTTT. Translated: CASSQTGASTEAFF.

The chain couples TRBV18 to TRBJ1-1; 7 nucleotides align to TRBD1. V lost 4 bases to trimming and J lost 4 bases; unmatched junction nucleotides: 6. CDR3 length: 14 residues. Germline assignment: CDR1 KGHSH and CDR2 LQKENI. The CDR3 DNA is TGTGCCAGCTCACGGCTACAGGGGACCACTGAAGCTTTCTTT. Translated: CASSRLQGTTEAFF.

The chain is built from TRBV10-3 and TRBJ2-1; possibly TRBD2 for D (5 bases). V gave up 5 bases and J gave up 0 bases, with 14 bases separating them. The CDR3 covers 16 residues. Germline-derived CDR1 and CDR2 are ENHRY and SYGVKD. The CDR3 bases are TGTGCCATCAGTAAGGCAGCGGAGAGCTCCTACAATGAGCAGTTCTTC. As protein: CAISKAAESSYNEQFF.

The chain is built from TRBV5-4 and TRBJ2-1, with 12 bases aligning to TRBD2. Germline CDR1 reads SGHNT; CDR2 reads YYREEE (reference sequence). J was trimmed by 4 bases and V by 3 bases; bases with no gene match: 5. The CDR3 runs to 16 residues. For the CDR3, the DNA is TGTGCCAGCAGCTCATCTAGCGGGAGGGATTACAATGAGCAGTTCTTC. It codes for CASSSSSGRDYNEQFF.

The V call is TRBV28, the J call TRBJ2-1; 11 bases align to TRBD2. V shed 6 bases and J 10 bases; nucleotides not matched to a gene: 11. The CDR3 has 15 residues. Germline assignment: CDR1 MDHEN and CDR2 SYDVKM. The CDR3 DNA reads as TGTGCCAGCAGCCTAAGCGGACTAGCGGGTGGGGAGCAGTTCTTC. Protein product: CASSLSGLAGGEQFF.

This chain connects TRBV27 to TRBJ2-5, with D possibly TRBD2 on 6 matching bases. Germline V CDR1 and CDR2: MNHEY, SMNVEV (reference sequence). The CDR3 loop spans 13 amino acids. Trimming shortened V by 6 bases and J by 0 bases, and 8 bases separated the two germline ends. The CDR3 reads CASRRGYQETQYF. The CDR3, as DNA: TGTGCCAGCAGGCGGGGTTACCAAGAGACCCAGTACTTC.

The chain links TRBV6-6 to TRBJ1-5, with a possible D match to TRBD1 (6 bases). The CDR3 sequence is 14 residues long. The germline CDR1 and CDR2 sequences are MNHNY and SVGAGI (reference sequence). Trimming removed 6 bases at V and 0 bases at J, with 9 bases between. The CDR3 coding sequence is TGTGCCAGCAGCCGGACAGTTAGCAATCAGCCCCAGCATTTT. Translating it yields CASSRTVSNQPQHF.

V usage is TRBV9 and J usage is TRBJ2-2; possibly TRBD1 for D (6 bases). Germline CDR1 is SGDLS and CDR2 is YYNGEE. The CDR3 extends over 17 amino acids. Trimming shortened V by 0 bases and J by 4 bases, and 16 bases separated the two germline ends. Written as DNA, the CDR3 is TGTGCCAGCAGCGTAGCTACAGGGCTGGGGATCACCGGGGAGCTGTTTTTT. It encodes CASSVATGLGITGELFF.

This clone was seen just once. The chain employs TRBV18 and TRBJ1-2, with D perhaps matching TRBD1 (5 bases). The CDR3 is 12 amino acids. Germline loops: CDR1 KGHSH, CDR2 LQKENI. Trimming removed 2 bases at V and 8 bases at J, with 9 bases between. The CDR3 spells CASSPGTDGYTF. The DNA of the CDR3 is TGTGCCAGCTCACCAGGGACTGACGGCTACACCTTC.